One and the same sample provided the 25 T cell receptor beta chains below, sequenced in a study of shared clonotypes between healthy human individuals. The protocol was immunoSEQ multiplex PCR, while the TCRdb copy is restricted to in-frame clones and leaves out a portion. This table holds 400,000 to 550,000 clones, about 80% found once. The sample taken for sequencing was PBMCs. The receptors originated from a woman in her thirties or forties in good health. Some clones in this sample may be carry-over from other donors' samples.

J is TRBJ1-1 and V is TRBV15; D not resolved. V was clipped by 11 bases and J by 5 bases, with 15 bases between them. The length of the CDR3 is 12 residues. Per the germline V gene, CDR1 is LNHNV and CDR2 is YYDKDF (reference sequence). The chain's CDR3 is CAAAKGGTEAFF. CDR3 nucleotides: TGTGCCGCCGCAAAGGGAGGGACTGAAGCTTTCTTT.

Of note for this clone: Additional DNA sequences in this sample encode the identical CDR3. As DNA, the CDR3 is TGTGCCAGCAGTGAAAGGCAGAACACTGAAGCTTTCTTT. Translated: CASSERQNTEAFF. V usage is TRBV2 and J usage is TRBJ1-1; D gene unclear. This CDR3 is built from 13 residues. The germline V gene has CDR1 SNHLY and CDR2 FYNNEI. Trimming removed 2 bases from V and 1 base from J, with 5 bases in between.

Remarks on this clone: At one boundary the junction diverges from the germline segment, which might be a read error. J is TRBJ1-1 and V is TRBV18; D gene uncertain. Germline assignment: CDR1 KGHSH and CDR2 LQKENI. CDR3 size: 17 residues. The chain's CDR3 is CASSPPSQRAVNAEAFF. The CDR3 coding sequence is TGTGCCAGCTCACCACCGTCCCAACGGGCCGTGAACGCTGAAGCTTTCTTT.

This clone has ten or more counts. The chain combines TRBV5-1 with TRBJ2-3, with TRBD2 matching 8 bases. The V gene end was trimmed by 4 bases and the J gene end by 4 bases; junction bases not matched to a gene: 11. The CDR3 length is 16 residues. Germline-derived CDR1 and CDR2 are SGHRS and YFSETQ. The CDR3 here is CASSEEPGLGSDTQYF. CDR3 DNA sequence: TGCGCCAGCAGCGAAGAGCCGGGACTAGGCTCAGATACGCAGTATTTT.

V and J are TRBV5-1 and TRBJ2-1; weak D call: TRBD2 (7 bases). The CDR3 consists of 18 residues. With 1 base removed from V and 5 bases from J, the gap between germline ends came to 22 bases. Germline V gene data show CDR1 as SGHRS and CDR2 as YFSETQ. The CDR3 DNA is TGCGCCAGCAGCTTGAAGGCCTCAGGGGACTATCTGAACAATGAGCAGTTCTTC. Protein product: CASSLKASGDYLNNEQFF.

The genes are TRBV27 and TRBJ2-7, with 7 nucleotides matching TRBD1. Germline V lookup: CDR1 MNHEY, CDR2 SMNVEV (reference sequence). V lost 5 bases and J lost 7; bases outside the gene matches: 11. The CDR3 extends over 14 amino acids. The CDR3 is CASSGGQTAWEQYF. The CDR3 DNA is TGTGCCAGCAGTGGGGGACAGACTGCTTGGGAGCAGTACTTC.

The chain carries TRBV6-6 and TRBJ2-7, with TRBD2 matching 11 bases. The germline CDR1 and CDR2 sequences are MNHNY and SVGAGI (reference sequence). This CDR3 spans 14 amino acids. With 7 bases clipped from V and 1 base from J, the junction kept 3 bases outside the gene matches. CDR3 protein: CASTPSGGSYEQYF. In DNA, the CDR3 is TGTGCCAGCACCCCTAGCGGGGGGTCCTACGAGCAGTACTTC.

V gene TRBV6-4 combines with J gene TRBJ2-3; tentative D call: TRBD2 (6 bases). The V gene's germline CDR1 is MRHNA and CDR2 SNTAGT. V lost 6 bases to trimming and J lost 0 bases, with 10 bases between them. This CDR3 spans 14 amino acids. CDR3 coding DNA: TGTGCCAGCAGGGCCCTAGCGAGCACAGATACGCAGTATTTT. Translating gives CASRALASTDTQYF.

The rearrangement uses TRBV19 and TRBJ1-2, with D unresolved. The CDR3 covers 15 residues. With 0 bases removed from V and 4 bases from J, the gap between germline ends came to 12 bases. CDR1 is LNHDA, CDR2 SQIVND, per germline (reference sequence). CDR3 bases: TGTGCCAGTAGTATAGACCGGGCGCGTGGCTATGGCTACACCTTC. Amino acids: CASSIDRARGYGYTF.

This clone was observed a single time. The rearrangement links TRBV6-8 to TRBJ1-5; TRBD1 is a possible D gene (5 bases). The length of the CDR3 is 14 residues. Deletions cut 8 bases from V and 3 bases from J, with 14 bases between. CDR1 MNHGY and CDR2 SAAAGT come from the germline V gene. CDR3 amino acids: CASGGGRVNQPQHF. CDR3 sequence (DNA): TGTGCCAGCGGGGGGGGACGGGTCAATCAGCCCCAGCATTTT.

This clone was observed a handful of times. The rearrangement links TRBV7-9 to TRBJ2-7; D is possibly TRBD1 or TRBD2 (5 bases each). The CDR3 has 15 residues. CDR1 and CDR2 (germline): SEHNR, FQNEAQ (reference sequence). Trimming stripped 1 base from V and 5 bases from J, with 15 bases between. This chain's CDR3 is CASSLGFGGYDEQYF. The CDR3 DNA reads TGTGCCAGCAGCTTAGGCTTTGGGGGATACGACGAGCAGTACTTC.

This CDR3 is CASSLTGWTEAFF. Here the CDR3 DNA reads TGTGCCAGCAGCTTGACAGGGTGGACTGAAGCTTTCTTT. This sequence joins TRBV11-3 and TRBJ1-1, with 7 bases lining up with TRBD1. The CDR3 consists of 13 residues. The junction had 3 bases not matched to a gene; V was cut back by 3 bases and J by 5 bases. Germline V CDR1 and CDR2: SGHNT, YENEEA.

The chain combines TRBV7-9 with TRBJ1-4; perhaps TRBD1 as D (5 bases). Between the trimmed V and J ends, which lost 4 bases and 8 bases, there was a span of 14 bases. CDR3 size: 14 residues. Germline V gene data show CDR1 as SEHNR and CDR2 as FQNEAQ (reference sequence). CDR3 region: CASSSRDGGEKLFF. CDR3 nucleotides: TGTGCCAGCAGCTCCCGGGACGGTGGCGAAAAACTGTTTTTT.

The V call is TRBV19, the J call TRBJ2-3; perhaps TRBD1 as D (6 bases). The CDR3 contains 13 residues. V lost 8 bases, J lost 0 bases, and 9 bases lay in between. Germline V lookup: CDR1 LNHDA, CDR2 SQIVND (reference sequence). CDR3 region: CASRTESTDTQYF. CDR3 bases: TGTGCCAGTCGGACAGAAAGCACAGATACGCAGTATTTT.

CDR3 sequence (DNA): TGTGCCAGCAGCTTAGGTCCAAGGTATGAGCAGTTCTTC. Protein product: CASSLGPRYEQFF. The rearrangement links TRBV7-6 to TRBJ2-1; no definite D call. V was clipped by 1 base and J by 8 bases, with 9 bases between them. The CDR3 is 13 residues long. Per the germline V gene, CDR1 is SGHVS and CDR2 is FNYEAQ.

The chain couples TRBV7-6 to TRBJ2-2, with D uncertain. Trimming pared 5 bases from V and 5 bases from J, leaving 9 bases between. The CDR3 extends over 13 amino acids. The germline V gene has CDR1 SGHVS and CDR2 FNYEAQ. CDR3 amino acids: CASSLMETGELFF. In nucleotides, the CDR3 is TGTGCCAGCAGCCTCATGGAAACCGGGGAGCTGTTTTTT.

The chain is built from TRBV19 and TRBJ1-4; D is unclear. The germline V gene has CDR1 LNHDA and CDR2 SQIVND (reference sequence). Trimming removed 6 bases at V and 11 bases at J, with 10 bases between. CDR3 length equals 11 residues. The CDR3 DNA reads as TGTGCCAGTAGCCGAGGAGGGAAACTGTTTTTT. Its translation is CASSRGGKLFF.

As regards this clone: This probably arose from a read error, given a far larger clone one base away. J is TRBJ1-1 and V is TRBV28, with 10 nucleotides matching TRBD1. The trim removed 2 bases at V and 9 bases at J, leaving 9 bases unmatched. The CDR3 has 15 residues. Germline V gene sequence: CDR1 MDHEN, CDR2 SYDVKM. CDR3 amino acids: CASSLQDRGFPKAFF. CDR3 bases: TGTGCCAGCAGTTTACAGGACAGGGGGTTTCCTAAAGCTTTCTTT.

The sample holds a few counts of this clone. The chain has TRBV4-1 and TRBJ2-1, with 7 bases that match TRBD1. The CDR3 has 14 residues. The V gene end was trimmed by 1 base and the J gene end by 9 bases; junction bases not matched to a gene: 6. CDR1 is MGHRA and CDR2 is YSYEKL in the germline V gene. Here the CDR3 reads CASSQVLRGSEQFF. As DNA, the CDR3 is TGCGCCAGCAGCCAAGTCCTCAGGGGGAGTGAGCAGTTCTTC.

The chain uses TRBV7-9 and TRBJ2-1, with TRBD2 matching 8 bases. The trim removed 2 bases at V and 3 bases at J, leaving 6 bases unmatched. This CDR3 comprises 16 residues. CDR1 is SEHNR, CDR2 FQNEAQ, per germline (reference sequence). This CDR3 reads CASSLRLAGYYNEQFF. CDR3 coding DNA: TGTGCCAGCAGCTTACGGCTAGCGGGCTACTACAATGAGCAGTTCTTC.

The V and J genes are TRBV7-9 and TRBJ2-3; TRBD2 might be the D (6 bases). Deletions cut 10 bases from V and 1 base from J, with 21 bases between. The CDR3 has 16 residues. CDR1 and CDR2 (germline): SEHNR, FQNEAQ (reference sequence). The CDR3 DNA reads TGTGCCATCGCGGCCTTTAAGGCGGGACGCACAGATACGCAGTATTTT. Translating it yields CAIAAFKAGRTDTQYF.

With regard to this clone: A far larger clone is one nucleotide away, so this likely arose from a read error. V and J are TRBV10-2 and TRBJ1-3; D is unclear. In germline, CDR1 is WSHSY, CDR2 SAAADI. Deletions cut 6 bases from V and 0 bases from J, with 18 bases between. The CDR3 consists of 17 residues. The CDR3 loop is CASSTAAPRNSGNTIYF. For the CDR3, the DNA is TGCGCCAGCAGCACCGCCGCCCCGAGAAACTCTGGAAACACCATATATTTT.

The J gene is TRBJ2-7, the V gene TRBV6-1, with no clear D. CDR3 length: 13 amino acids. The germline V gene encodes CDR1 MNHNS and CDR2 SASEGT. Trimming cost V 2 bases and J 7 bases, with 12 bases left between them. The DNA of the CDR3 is TGTGCCAGCAGTGAATCCGGGTCCCGAGAGCAGTACTTC. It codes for CASSESGSREQYF.

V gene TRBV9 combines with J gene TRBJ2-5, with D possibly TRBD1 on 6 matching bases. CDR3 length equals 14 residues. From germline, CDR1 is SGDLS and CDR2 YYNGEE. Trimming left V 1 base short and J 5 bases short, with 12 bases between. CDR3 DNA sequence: TGTGCCAGCAGCGTAATGGGGGCCGGTGAGACCCAGTACTTC. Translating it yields CASSVMGAGETQYF.

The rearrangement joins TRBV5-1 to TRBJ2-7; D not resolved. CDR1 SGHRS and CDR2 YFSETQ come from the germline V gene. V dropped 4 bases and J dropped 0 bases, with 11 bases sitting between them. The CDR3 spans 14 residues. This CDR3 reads CASSTRPPSYEQYF. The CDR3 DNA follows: TGCGCCAGCAGCACCCGACCGCCCTCCTACGAGCAGTACTTC.